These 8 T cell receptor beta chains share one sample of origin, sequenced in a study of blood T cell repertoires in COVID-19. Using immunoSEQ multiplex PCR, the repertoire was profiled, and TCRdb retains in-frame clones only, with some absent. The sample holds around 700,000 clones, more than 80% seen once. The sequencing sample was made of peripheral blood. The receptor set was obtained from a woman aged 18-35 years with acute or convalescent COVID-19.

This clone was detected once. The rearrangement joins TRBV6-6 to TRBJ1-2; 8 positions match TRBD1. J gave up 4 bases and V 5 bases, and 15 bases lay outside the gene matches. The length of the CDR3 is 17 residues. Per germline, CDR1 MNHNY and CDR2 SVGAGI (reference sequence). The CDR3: CASSPNYHLDRAYGYTF. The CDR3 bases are TGTGCCAGCAGTCCTAACTACCATCTGGACAGGGCCTATGGCTACACCTTC.

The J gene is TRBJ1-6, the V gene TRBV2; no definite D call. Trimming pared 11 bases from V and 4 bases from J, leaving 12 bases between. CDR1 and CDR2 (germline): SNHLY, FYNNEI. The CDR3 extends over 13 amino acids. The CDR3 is CAAHEDYNSPLHF. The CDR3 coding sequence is TGTGCCGCCCACGAGGATTATAATTCACCCCTCCACTTT.

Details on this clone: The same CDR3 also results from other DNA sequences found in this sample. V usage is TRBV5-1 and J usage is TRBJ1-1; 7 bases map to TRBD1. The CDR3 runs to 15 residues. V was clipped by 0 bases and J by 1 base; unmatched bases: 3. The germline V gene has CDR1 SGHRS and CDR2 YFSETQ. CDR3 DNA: TGCGCCAGCAGCTTGGCTGGGACAGCGAACACTGAAGCTTTCTTT. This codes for CASSLAGTANTEAFF.

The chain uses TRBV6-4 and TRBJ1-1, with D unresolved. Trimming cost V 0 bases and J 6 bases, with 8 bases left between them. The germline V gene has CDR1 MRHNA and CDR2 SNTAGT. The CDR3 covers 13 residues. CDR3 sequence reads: CASSDSADSEAFF. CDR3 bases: TGTGCCAGCAGTGACTCTGCGGATTCTGAAGCTTTCTTT.

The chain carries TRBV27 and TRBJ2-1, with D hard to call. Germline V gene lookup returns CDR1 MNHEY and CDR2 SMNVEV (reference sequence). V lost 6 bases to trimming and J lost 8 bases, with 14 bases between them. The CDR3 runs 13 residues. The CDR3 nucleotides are TGTGCCAGCAGGCCCGCCTTAGCCGATGAGCAGTTCTTC. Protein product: CASRPALADEQFF.

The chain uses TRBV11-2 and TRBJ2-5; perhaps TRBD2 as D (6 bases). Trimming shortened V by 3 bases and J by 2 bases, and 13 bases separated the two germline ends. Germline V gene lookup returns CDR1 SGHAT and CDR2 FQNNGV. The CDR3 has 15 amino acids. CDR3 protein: CASSFGRGHQETQYF. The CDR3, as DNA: TGTGCCAGCAGCTTCGGGCGGGGCCATCAAGAGACCCAGTACTTC.

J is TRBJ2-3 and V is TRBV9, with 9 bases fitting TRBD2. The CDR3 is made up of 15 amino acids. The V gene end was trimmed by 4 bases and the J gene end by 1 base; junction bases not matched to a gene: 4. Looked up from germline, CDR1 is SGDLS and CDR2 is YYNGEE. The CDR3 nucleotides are TGTGCCAGCAGCAAGGCTAGCGGGGGCACAGATACGCAGTATTTT. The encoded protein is CASSKASGGTDTQYF.

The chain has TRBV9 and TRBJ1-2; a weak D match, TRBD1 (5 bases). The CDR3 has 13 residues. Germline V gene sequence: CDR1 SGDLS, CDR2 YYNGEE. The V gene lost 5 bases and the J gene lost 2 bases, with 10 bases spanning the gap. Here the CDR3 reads CASSETGNYGYTF. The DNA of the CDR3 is TGTGCCAGCAGTGAAACAGGAAACTATGGCTACACCTTC.